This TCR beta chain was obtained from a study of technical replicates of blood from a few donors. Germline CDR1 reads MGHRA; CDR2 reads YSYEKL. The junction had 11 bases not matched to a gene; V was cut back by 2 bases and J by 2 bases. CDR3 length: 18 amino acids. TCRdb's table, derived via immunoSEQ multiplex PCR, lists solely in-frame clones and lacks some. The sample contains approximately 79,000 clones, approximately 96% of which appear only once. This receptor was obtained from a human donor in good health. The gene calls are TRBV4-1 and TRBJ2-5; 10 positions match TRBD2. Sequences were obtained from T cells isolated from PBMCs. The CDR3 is CASSQSFVGAGGQETQYF. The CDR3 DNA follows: TGCGCCAGCAGCCAATCGTTTGTTGGAGCGGGAGGGCAAGAGACCCAGTACTTC.